Shown below are 2 T cell receptor beta chains from a single sample sequenced in a study of T cell changes during pregnancy in multiple sclerosis (dated by TCRdb to about 2019). The library relied on the immunoSEQ multiplex PCR assay. TCRdb provides this immuneACCESS table in a form limited to in-frame rearrangements. Some clones are lacking; in checked studies, under half of them reflect an unresolved V gene, and why the rest are absent is not known. The sample data list 45,000 to 70,000 clones, and around 92% of these were observed just once. 0.16% of the sample rests with the top ten. Sequenced material: CD4+ T cells from peripheral blood mononuclear cells, taken after pregnancy. These receptors were obtained from a female donor in good health, enrolled as a control in a pregnancy study.

The rearrangement uses TRBV7-9 and TRBJ2-7; 9 nucleotides line up with TRBD1. Germline loops: CDR1 SEHNR, CDR2 FQNEAQ (reference sequence). J gave up 1 base and V 5 bases, and 9 bases lay outside the gene matches. There are 16 residues in the CDR3. The CDR3 sequence: CASSPNTGGPSYEQYF. CDR3 coding DNA: TGTGCCAGCAGCCCGAATACAGGGGGCCCTTCCTACGAGCAGTACTTC.

CDR3 sequence (DNA): TGTGCCAGCTCACCGATTAGAGGGCAGGGGAATTCACCCCTCCACTTT. Translating gives CASSPIRGQGNSPLHF. The chain employs TRBV18 and TRBJ1-6; D might be TRBD1 (6 bases). CDR3 length equals 16 residues. The germline gives CDR1 KGHSH, CDR2 LQKENI. Trimming cost V 3 bases and J 7 bases, with 16 bases left between them.